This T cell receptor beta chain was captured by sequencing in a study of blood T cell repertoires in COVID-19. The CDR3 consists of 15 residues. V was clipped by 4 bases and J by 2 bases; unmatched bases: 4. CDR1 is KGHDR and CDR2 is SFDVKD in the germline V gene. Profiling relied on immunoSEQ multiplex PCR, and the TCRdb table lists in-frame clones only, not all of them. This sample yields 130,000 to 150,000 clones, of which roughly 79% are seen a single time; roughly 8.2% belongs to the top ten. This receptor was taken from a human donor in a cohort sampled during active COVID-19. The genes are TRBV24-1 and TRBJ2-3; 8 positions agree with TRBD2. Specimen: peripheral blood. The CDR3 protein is CATSDGGEVTDTQYF. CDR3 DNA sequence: TGTGCCACCAGTGACGGGGGGGAAGTCACAGATACGCAGTATTTT.